What follows is one T cell receptor beta chain and its context. The antigen remains unidentified. Some clones are missing from TCRdb's copy, which holds only in-frame ones; the method was immunoSEQ multiplex PCR. Of tens of thousands of clones in the sample, 85% to 90% were seen once. Germline values: CDR1 SGDLS, CDR2 YYNGEE. Trimming stripped 2 bases from V and 0 bases from J, with 9 bases between. The CDR3 covers 15 residues. The sample comes from a study of T cell responses to AZD1222 COVID-19 vaccine. General study points: Donors were largely white British and mainly female; clonal diversity was possibly underestimated. Regions left unmutated in variants are reportedly the target of nearly half of spike-specific TCRs.

The genes are TRBV9 and TRBJ1-3, with D possibly matching TRBD1 (5 bases). This TCR was sampled from an adult who received the AZD1222 COVID-19 vaccine. This sample comprised peripheral blood, obtained 28 days after the second AZD1222 dose. The CDR3 DNA is TGTGCCAGCAGCGTGGAAGGGACCTCTGGAAACACCATATATTTT. Encoded protein: CASSVEGTSGNTIYF.